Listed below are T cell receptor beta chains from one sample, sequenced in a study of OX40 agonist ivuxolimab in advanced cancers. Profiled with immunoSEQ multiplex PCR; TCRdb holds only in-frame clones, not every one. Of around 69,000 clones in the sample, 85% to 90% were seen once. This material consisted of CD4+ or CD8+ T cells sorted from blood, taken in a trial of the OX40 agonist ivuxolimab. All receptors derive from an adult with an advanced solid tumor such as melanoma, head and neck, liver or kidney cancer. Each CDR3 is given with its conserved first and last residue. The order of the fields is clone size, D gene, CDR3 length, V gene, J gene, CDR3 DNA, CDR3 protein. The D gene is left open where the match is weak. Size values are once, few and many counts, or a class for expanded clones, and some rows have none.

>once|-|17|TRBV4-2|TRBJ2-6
TGTGCCAGCAGCCAAGATCAGAGGCCAGCTGGGGCCAACGTCCTGACTTTC
CASSQDQRPAGANVLTF
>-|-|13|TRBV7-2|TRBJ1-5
TGTGCCAGCAGCTTATTCGGGGATCAGCCCCAGCATTTT
CASSLFGDQPQHF
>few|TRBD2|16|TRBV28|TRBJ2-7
TGTGCCAGCAGTTTACAAAGCGGGGCTACCTCCTACGAGCAGTACTTC
CASSLQSGATSYEQYF
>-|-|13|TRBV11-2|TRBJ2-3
TGTGCCAGCAGCTTAAGAGTCACAGATACGCAGTATTTT
CASSLRVTDTQYF
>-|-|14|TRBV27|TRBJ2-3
TGTGCCAGCAGTTTATGGGGCGGAAGAGATACGCAGTATTTT
CASSLWGGRDTQYF
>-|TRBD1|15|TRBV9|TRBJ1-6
TGTGCCAGCAGCGGGCGACAGGGGGGATTATCACCCCTCCACTTT
CASSGRQGGLSPLHF
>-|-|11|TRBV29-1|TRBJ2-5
TGCAGCCCTTATAACCAAGAGACCCAGTACTTC
CSPYNQETQYF
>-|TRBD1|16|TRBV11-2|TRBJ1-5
TGTGCCAGCAGCTTAAGTGGGACAGGGTCCAGTCAGCCCCAGCATTTT
CASSLSGTGSSQPQHF
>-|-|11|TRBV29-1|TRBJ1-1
TGCAGCGTGGTCCGGGACATTGAAGCTTTCTTT
CSVVRDIEAFF
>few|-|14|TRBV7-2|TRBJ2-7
TGTGCCAGCAGCCGTTTTGCAGGGTCCTACGAGCAGTACTTC
CASSRFAGSYEQYF
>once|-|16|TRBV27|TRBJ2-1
TGTGCCAGCAGTCCCCGGGGCCGCCGATTGGGCAATGAGCAGTTCTTC
CASSPRGRRLGNEQFF
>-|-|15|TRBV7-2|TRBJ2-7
TGTGCCAGCAGCTTAGCTAGGGACGGCCGATACGAGCAGTACTTC
CASSLARDGRYEQYF
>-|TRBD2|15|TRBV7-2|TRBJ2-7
TGTGCCAGCAGCTTAAACACGGGGGGGCCTAACGAGCAGTACTTC
CASSLNTGGPNEQYF
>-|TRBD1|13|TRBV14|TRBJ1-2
TGTGCCAGCAGCCACCGGACAGGGGATGGCTACACCTTC
CASSHRTGDGYTF
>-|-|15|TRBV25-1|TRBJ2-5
TGTGCCAGCAGTGAATTCCGGTTATTGCAAGAGACCCAGTACTTC
CASSEFRLLQETQYF
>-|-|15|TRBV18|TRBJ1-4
TGTGCCAGCTCGCCCCTCAGGGCTAAAAATGAAAAACTGTTTTTT
CASSPLRAKNEKLFF
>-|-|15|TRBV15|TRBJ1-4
TGTGCCACCAGCAAAACGACGGCAACTAATGAAAAACTGTTTTTT
CATSKTTATNEKLFF
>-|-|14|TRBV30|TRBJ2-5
TGTGCCTGGAGTGGATCCAGGACCGCCGTGACCCAGTACTTC
CAWSGSRTAVTQYF
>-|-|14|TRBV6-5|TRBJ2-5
TGTGCCAGCAGTTACGAGGCTACCCGGGGGACCCAGTACTTC
CASSYEATRGTQYF
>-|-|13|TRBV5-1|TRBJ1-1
TGCGCCAGCAGCTTGGAAAGGAACACTGAAGCTTTCTTT
CASSLERNTEAFF
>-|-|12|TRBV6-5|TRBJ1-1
TGTGCCAGCAGCTTTGATAGCTCTGAAGCTTTCTTT
CASSFDSSEAFF
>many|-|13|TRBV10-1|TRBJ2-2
TGCGCCAGCAGTGTGATTCAGGGCGGGGAGCTGTTTTTT
CASSVIQGGELFF
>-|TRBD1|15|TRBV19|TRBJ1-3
TGTGCCAGTATGGGAGCTCCAGACAGGGTTGACACCATATATTTT
CASMGAPDRVDTIYF
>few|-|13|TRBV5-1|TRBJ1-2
TGCGCCAGCAGCTCGGGGATCGGGCTGGGCTACACCTTC
CASSSGIGLGYTF
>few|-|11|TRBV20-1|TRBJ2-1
TGCAGTGCTAGAGACCTCAATGAGCAGTTCTTC
CSARDLNEQFF
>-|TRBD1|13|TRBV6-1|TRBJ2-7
TGTGCCAGCAGACTAACAGGGGCGGGCGAGCAGTACTTC
CASRLTGAGEQYF
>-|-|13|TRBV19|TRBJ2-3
TGTGCCAGTAACCCGTCAGGGAGGCTCCCGCAGTATTTT
CASNPSGRLPQYF
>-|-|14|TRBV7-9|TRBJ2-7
TGTGCCAGCAGCTCTAATTGGGTGGGAGGCGAGCAGTACTTC
CASSSNWVGGEQYF
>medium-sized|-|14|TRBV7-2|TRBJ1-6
TGTGCCAGCAGCCCCTACTTTGGGAATTCACCCCTCCACTTT
CASSPYFGNSPLHF
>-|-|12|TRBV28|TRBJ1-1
TGTGCCAGCCGGGCAATGAACACTGAAGCTTTCTTT
CASRAMNTEAFF
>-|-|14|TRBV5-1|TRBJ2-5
TGCGCCAGCAGCACGGGTAGCGGCCAAGAGACCCAGTACTTC
CASSTGSGQETQYF
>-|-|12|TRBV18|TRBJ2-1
TGTGCCAGCTCGGCAGTTGGAAATGAGCAGTTCTTC
CASSAVGNEQFF
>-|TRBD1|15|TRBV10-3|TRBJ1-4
TGTGCCATCAGTGACTTAGCAGGGGGTGATGAAAAACTGTTTTTT
CAISDLAGGDEKLFF
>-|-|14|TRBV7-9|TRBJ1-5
TGTGCCAGCAGCTTAGGTCCAGGGAATCAGCCCCAGCATTTT
CASSLGPGNQPQHF
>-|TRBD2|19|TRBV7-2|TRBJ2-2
TGTGCCAGCAGCCCCAAATCCCTAGCGGGGGGGCGGCACACCGGGGAGCTGTTTTTT
CASSPKSLAGGRHTGELFF